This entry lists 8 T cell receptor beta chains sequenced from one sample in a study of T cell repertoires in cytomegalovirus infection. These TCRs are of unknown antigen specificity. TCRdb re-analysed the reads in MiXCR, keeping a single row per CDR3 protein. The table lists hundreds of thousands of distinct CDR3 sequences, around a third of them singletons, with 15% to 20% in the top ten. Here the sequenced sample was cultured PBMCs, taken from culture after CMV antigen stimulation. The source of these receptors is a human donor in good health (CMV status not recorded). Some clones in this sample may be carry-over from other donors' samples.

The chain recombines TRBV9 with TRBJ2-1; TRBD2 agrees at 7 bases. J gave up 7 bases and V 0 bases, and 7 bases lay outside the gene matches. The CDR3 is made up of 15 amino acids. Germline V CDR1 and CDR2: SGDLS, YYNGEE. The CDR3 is CASSVEGGPGNEQFF. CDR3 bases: TGTGCCAGCAGCGTAGAGGGAGGGCCGGGGAATGAGCAGTTCTTC.

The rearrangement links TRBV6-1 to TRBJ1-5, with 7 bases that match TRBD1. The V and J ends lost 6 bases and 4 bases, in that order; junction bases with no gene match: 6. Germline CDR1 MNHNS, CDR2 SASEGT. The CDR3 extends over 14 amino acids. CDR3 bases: TGTGCCAGCAGCCAGAGACAGGGTAATCAGCCCCAGCATTTT. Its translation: CASSQRQGNQPQHF.

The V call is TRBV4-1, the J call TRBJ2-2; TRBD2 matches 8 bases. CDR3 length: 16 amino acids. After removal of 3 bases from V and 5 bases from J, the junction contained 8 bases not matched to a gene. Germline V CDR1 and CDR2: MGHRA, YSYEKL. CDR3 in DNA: TGCGCCAGCAGCCACCCCGGGGGGGATGGAACCGGGGAGCTGTTTTTT. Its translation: CASSHPGGDGTGELFF.

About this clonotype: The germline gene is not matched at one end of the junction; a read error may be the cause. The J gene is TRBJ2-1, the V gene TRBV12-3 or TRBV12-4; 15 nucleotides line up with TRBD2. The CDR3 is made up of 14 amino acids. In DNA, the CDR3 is TGTGCCAGCAGTTTCGGGACTAGCGGGGGGCCCAGGGTCTTC. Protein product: CASSFGTSGGPRVF.

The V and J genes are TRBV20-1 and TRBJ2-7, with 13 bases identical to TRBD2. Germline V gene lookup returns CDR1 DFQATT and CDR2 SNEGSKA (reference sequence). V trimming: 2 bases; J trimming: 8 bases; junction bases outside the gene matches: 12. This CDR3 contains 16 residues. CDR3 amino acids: CSARILAGGPRAQQYF. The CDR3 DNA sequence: TGCAGTGCTAGAATACTAGCGGGAGGGCCTCGCGCTCAGCAGTACTTC.

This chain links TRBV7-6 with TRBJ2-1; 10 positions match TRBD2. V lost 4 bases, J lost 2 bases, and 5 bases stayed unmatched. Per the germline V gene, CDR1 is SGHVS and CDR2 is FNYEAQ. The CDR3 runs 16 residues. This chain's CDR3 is CASSSVAGGTYNEQFF. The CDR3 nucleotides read TGTGCCAGCAGCTCCGTAGCGGGGGGAACCTACAATGAGCAGTTCTTC.

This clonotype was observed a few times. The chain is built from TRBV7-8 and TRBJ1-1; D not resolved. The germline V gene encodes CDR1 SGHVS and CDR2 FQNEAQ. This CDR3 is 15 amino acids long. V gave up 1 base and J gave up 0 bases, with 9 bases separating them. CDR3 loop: CASSLGLGMNTEAFF. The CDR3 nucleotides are TGTGCCAGCAGCTTAGGGCTTGGGATGAACACTGAAGCTTTCTTT. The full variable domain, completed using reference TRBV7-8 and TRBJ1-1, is GAGVSQSPRYKVAKRGQDVALRCDPISGHVSLFWYQQALGQGPEFLTYFQNEAQLDKSGLPSDRFFAERPEGSVSTLKIQRTQQEDSAVYLCASSLGLGMNTEAFFGQGTRLTVV.

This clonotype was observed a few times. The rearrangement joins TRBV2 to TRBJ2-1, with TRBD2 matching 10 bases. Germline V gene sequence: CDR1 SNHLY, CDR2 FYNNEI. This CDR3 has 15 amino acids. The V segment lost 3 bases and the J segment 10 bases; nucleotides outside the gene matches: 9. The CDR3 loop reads CASSDQRGGGGEQFF. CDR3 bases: TGTGCCAGCAGTGATCAGCGGGGGGGCGGAGGCGAGCAGTTCTTC.